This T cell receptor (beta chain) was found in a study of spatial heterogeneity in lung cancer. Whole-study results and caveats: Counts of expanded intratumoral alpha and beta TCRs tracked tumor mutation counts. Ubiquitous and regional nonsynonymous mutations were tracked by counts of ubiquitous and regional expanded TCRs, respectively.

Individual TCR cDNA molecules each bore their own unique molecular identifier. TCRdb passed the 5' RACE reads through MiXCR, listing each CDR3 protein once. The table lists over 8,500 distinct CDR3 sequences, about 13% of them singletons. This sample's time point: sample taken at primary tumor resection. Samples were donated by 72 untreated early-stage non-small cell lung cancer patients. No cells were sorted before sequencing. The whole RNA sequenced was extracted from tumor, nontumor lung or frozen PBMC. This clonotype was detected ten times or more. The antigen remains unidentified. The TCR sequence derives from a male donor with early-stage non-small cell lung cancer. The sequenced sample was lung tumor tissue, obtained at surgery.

The CDR3 DNA follows: TGTGCCAGCAGCCTTCACAGGGGACCGTATGGCTACACCTTC. This codes for CASSLHRGPYGYTF. This chain joins TRBV6-5 and TRBJ1-2, with 7 bases lining up with TRBD1. The CDR3 loop spans 14 amino acids. Germline CDR1 and CDR2: MNHEY and SVGAGI. V lost 6 bases to trimming and J lost 5 bases; unmatched junction nucleotides: 9.